This is a list of T cell receptor beta chains from one sample in a study of Graves' ophthalmopathy and Graves' hyperthyroidism. TCRdb re-derived calls from the multiplex PCR reads in MiXCR, one entry per CDR3 protein. The data hold around 1.1 million distinct CDR3 sequences, with about two fifths observed a single time. The sequenced sample was peripheral blood or thyroid tissue (not recorded which). Every receptor here comes from an adult man with Graves' hyperthyroidism. The CDR3 runs from the conserved cysteine through the conserved F or W. A D gene is named only where the DNA matches it firmly. Clone size is given for some rows only: seen once, a few or many times, or a class if the clone is expanded.

D gene	V gene	J gene	clone size	CDR3 protein	CDR3 DNA
.	TRBV7-4	TRBJ2-7	few	CASSFVGGLVYEQYF	TGTGCCAGCAGCTTCGTAGGAGGGCTGGTTTACGAGCAGTACTTC
.	TRBV7-9	TRBJ2-7	.	CASSLMVLGSGYEQYF	TGTGCCAGCAGCTTAATGGTGCTCGGTTCGGGATACGAGCAGTACTTC
.	TRBV4-3	TRBJ2-7	many	CASSQDGHEQYF	TGCGCCAGCAGCCAAGACGGCCACGAGCAGTACTTC
.	TRBV20-1	TRBJ2-5	.	CSALPRLQETQYF	TGCAGTGCACTGCCGAGACTACAAGAGACCCAGTACTTC
.	TRBV15	TRBJ1-5	.	CATSPEWALKQPQHF	TGTGCCACCAGCCCTGAATGGGCACTTAAGCAGCCCCAGCATTTT
TRBD1	TRBV7-8	TRBJ1-6	many	CASSGGAGGSSPLHF	TGTGCCAGCAGCGGGGGGGCAGGGGGTTCGTCACCCCTCCACTTT
.	TRBV4-2	TRBJ2-5	.	CASSQDGGLSLGETQYF	TGTGCCAGCAGCCAAGATGGGGGCCTCAGCCTGGGAGAGACCCAGTACTTC
.	TRBV12-3/TRBV12-4	TRBJ1-3	many	CASHRKGMENTIYF	TGTGCCAGCCACAGGAAGGGTATGGAGAACACCATATATTTT
.	TRBV7-2	TRBJ1-2	once	CASSWTKGENTF	TGTGCCAGCAGCTGGACCAAGGGTGAAAACACCTTC
.	TRBV6-5	TRBJ2-7	few	CASSRQATNYEQYF	TGTGCCAGCAGTAGACAGGCCACTAACTACGAGCAGTACTTC
TRBD2	TRBV5-1	TRBJ2-2	.	CASSQDFAGGNTGELFF	TGCGCCAGCAGCCAAGACTTCGCGGGGGGAAACACCGGGGAGCTGTTTTTT
.	TRBV20-1	TRBJ1-2	.	CSARSLREAHGYTF	TGCAGTGCTAGGTCCTTGAGGGAGGCCCATGGCTACACCTTC
.	TRBV20-1	TRBJ2-5	many	CSAFRRRAWETQYF	TGCAGTGCTTTTCGTCGGAGGGCCTGGGAGACCCAGTACTTC
TRBD1	TRBV19	TRBJ1-5	few	CASKTGNSNQPQHF	TGTGCCAGTAAGACAGGGAATAGCAATCAGCCCCAGCATTTT
TRBD1	TRBV5-1	TRBJ2-7	many	CASSLPGGSYEQYF	TGCGCCAGCAGCTTACCAGGGGGCTCCTACGAGCAGTACTTC
.	TRBV20-1	TRBJ2-5	many	CSALWAERETQYF	TGCAGTGCCCTCTGGGCAGAGCGAGAGACCCAGTACTTC
TRBD2	TRBV10-3	TRBJ2-7	many	CAISGSLAGDYEQYF	TGTGCCATCAGTGGCTCCCTAGCGGGAGATTACGAGCAGTACTTC
.	TRBV10-2	TRBJ1-6	.	CASSESEGNSPLHF	TGCGCCAGCAGTGAGTCCGAGGGCAATTCACCCCTCCACTTT
TRBD1	TRBV20-1	TRBJ2-7	many	CSAADRRQYEQYF	TGCAGTGCCGCGGACAGGCGACAATACGAGCAGTACTTC
.	TRBV7-2	TRBJ2-1	.	CASSPPRGFGNEQFF	TGTGCCAGCAGCCCCCCACGGGGCTTTGGAAATGAGCAGTTCTTC
.	TRBV7-2	TRBJ2-5	.	CASRAGSSYVQGDLGETQYF	TGTGCCAGCAGAGCGGGAAGCTCCTACGTACAGGGGGATCTTGGGGAGACCCAGTACTTC
TRBD1	TRBV6-5	TRBJ2-5	many	CASSYLRQGAFTETQYF	TGTGCCAGCAGTTACCTCCGACAGGGGGCTTTCACGGAGACCCAGTACTTC
.	TRBV29-1	TRBJ1-1	many	CSVEWSEGTEAFF	TGCAGCGTTGAATGGTCCGAGGGCACTGAAGCTTTCTTT
TRBD1	TRBV10-3	TRBJ1-5	.	CAIRVTGGRQPQHF	TGTGCCATCAGAGTGACAGGGGGACGACAGCCCCAGCATTTT